This T cell receptor (beta chain) was obtained from a study of T cells in tuberculosis. Study summary: CD1B tetramers identified T cells specific for mycobacterial lipid GMM.

Chain pairing is unknown; alpha and beta were sequenced separately. Sequencing used immunoSEQ multiplex PCR; TCRdb keeps in-frame clones, though not all of them. The repertoire has tens of thousands of clones, about nine tenths of them found once; the top ten carry about 1.9%. Cells were sorted from thawed PBMC rested overnight and stained with GMM-loaded CD1B tetramer, viability dye and anti-CD3. The lipid loaded on the CD1B tetramers was C32 glucose monomycolate from Rhodococcus equi. Tetramer-sorted PBMC had been CD14 monocyte-depleted before freezing. Tetramer-negative cells, about 97,000 per donor, were also sorted. Specimen: CD1b-GMM tetramer-negative cells sorted from PBMCs. The TCR originated in an adult woman with latent tuberculosis.

Written as DNA, the CDR3 is TGTGCCAGCAGCCAAGAGGGGGGGGAGTATAGCAATCAGCCCCAGCATTTT. Residues: CASSQEGGEYSNQPQHF. This sequence joins TRBV14 and TRBJ1-5, with a tentative D call TRBD1 (5 bases). Germline CDR1 reads SGHDN; CDR2 reads FVKESK. The CDR3 extends over 17 amino acids. The V gene lost 0 bases and the J gene lost 0 bases, with 12 bases spanning the gap.